A selection of T cell receptor beta chains follows, all from one sample in a study of blood T cell repertoires in COVID-19. Assay: immunoSEQ multiplex PCR; the TCRdb copy retains only in-frame clones and omits some. Among 200,000 to 250,000 clones listed, about 86% were seen once. The sample comprised peripheral blood. The receptors were sampled from a woman aged 60-70 years with acute or convalescent COVID-19. Both conserved end residues are part of each CDR3. A row's size may be missing; if present it is once, few, many or a size class.

J gene | CDR3 length | clone size | V gene | CDR3 protein
TRBJ1-1 | 14 | - | TRBV4-3 | CASSQERGGGEAFF
TRBJ2-1 | 16 | - | TRBV7-4 | CASSPTSVSSYNEQFF
TRBJ2-2 | 16 | - | TRBV5-1 | CASSLDGAMNTGELFF
TRBJ1-1 | 15 | - | TRBV6-9 | CASSYAVKGDTEAFF
TRBJ2-3 | 13 | - | TRBV19 | CATGGVRADTQYF
TRBJ1-2 | 14 | - | TRBV19 | CASSTYSAGDGYTF
TRBJ1-3 | 17 | few | TRBV7-8 | CASSLALGRKTGNTIYF
TRBJ1-4 | 16 | - | TRBV23-1 | CASSLRYRTGDEKLFF
TRBJ1-1 | 12 | - | TRBV10-3 | CATGDRNTEAFF
TRBJ1-2 | 15 | - | TRBV9 | CASSPGTGPTLGYTF
TRBJ1-2 | 16 | - | TRBV3-1/TRBV3-2 | CASSQGSGTTIYGYTF
TRBJ2-7 | 16 | - | TRBV28 | CASSLTGTGGSYEQYF
TRBJ1-3 | 15 | - | TRBV5-3 | CARSLAEVSGNTIYF
TRBJ1-5 | 16 | - | TRBV28 | CASSLLSQVGWQPQHF
TRBJ1-2 | 13 | - | TRBV7-8 | CASADRGFYGYTF
TRBJ2-1 | 16 | - | TRBV5-6 | CASSLGLRGAYNEQFF
TRBJ1-5 | 13 | - | TRBV21-1 | CATTTTDNQPQHF
TRBJ1-1 | 16 | - | TRBV30 | CAWSARTGRGNTEAFF
TRBJ1-1 | 15 | - | TRBV19 | CASSINRGSNTEAFF
TRBJ1-2 | 13 | - | TRBV12-3/TRBV12-4 | CASSPTGVYGYTF
TRBJ1-1 | 13 | - | TRBV11-3 | CASSRSTDTEAFF
TRBJ1-2 | 16 | - | TRBV5-1 | CASSREPQGASYGYTF